The 12 T cell receptor beta chains given below trace back to one sample, sequenced in a study of T cell responses to AZD1222 COVID-19 vaccine. Sequenced by immunoSEQ multiplex PCR; TCRdb stores in-frame clones only, minus some. The top ten hold roughly a quarter of the sample, which has some 200,000 clones, 70% to 90% seen once. This sample comprised peripheral blood, obtained 28 days after the second AZD1222 dose. These receptors were obtained from an adult who received the AZD1222 COVID-19 vaccine.

The V and J genes are TRBV28 and TRBJ1-4, with 10 nucleotides matching TRBD1. The CDR3 is 18 residues long. The V and J ends lost 6 bases and 3 bases, in that order; junction bases with no gene match: 13. Germline CDR1 and CDR2: MDHEN and SYDVKM. The CDR3 region has the DNA TGTGCCAGCAGAACCCCCGGGACAGGGGTATCAGCTAATGAAAAACTGTTTTTT. It translates to CASRTPGTGVSANEKLFF.

There are a few counts of this clone. This specimen includes other DNA sequences encoding the same CDR3. The V gene is TRBV9, the J gene TRBJ2-1, with 7 nucleotides matching TRBD2. The CDR3 contains 16 residues. Looked up from germline, CDR1 is SGDLS and CDR2 is YYNGEE. V lost 0 bases and J lost 4; bases outside the gene matches: 7. CDR3 residues: CASSVGSLAAYNEQFF. In DNA, the CDR3 is TGTGCCAGCAGCGTAGGGTCGCTAGCGGCATACAATGAGCAGTTCTTC.

Only one count was recorded for this clone. This chain uses TRBV24-1 with TRBJ1-5; 8 bases map to TRBD1. The CDR3 runs 17 residues. J gave up 1 base and V 4 bases, and 8 bases lay outside the gene matches. Per the germline V gene, CDR1 is KGHDR and CDR2 is SFDVKD. In DNA, the CDR3 is TGTGCCACCAGTGACTCAGGGGGCTCGGGGAGCAATCAGCCCCAGCATTTT. Translated, it gives CATSDSGGSGSNQPQHF.

This clone was seen only once. The CDR3 is CASSFTSGNADTQYF. The CDR3 DNA reads TGTGCCAGCAGCTTCACTAGCGGTAATGCAGATACGCAGTATTTT. The rearrangement uses TRBV7-3 and TRBJ2-3; 8 bases align to TRBD2. The V and J ends lost 3 bases and 4 bases, in that order; junction bases with no gene match: 6. From germline, CDR1 is SGHTA and CDR2 FQGTGA. The CDR3 is 15 residues long.

This clone was seen a few times. J is TRBJ1-1 and V is TRBV6-5; TRBD1 matches at 9 bases. The germline V gene encodes CDR1 MNHEY and CDR2 SVGAGI. After removal of 5 bases from V and 5 bases from J, the junction contained 6 bases not matched to a gene. CDR3 length: 14 amino acids. CDR3 amino acids: CASSTTGGLTEAFF. The CDR3 DNA reads as TGTGCCAGCAGTACCACAGGGGGCCTAACTGAAGCTTTCTTT.

V is TRBV5-1 and J is TRBJ2-6, with a tentative D call TRBD1 (6 bases). The CDR3 runs 15 residues. The V gene lost 3 bases and the J gene lost 1 base, with 8 bases spanning the gap. Germline CDR1 and CDR2: SGHRS and YFSETQ. The CDR3 DNA reads TGCGCCAGCAGCTCACAGGGTTCTGGGGCCAACGTCCTGACTTTC. Translating gives CASSSQGSGANVLTF.

The rearrangement uses TRBV2 and TRBJ1-4; possibly TRBD1 for D (5 bases). Per the germline V gene, CDR1 is SNHLY and CDR2 is FYNNEI. There are 17 residues in the CDR3. Trimming took 1 base from V and 7 from J, leaving 19 bases between them. This CDR3 is CASSEDPQGGFSEKLFF. The CDR3 DNA follows: TGTGCCAGCAGTGAAGACCCTCAGGGAGGCTTTAGTGAAAAACTGTTTTTT. The complete variable domain, with remaining parts taken from reference TRBV2 and TRBJ1-4, reads EPEVTQTPSHQVTQMGQEVILRCVPISNHLYFYWYRQILGQKVEFLVSFYNNEISEKSEIFDDQFSVERPDGSNFTLKIRSTKLEDSAMYFCASSEDPQGGFSEKLFFGSGTQLSVL.

The chain uses TRBV19 and TRBJ1-1, with 9 bases aligning to TRBD1. With 5 bases clipped from V and 7 bases from J, the junction kept 8 bases outside the gene matches. Germline assignment: CDR1 LNHDA and CDR2 SQIVND (reference sequence). CDR3 length equals 14 residues. This CDR3 reads CASSPQGASGEAFF. For the CDR3, the DNA is TGTGCCAGTAGTCCACAGGGGGCGAGCGGTGAAGCTTTCTTT.

The chain couples TRBV21-1 to TRBJ1-2. TRBV21-1 corresponds to a pseudogene. The CDR3 consists of 15 residues. This chain's CDR3 is CASSRETAGDYGYTF. In nucleotides, the CDR3 is TGTGCCAGCAGCAGAGAGACGGCCGGGGACTATGGCTACACCTTC.

CDR3 loop: CASSPPAMDEQFF. As DNA, the CDR3 is TGTGCCAGCTCACCACCGGCTATGGATGAGCAGTTCTTC. The chain uses TRBV18 and TRBJ2-1; unclear D gene. This CDR3 is 13 amino acids long. Trimming removed 0 bases from V and 8 bases from J, with 8 bases in between. Germline CDR1 and CDR2: KGHSH and LQKENI.

CDR3 in amino acids: CASSPGTSGEQFF. For the CDR3, the DNA is TGTGCCAGCAGCCCGGGGACTAGCGGTGAGCAGTTCTTC. This chain joins TRBV11-3 and TRBJ2-1, with 11 nucleotides matching TRBD2. V lost 5 bases, J lost 9 bases, and 3 bases stayed unmatched. The CDR3 is 13 amino acids. The V gene's germline CDR1 is SGHNT and CDR2 YENEEA. The full variable domain, completed using reference TRBV11-3 and TRBJ2-1, is EAGVVQSPRYKIIEKKQPVAFWCNPISGHNTLYWYLQNLGQGPELLIRYENEEAVDDSQLPKDRFSAERLKGVDSTLKIQPAELGDSAVYLCASSPGTSGEQFFGPGTRLTVL.

This sequence joins TRBV5-1 and TRBJ1-2, with unresolved D. The CDR3 contains 12 residues. Per germline, CDR1 SGHRS and CDR2 YFSETQ. V lost 0 bases to trimming and J lost 5 bases, with 5 bases between them. The DNA for the CDR3 is TGCGCCAGCAGCTTGGATGAGTATGGCTACACCTTC. The encoded protein is CASSLDEYGYTF. Complete variable domain (other parts from reference TRBV5-1 and TRBJ1-2): KAGVTQTPRYLIKTRGQQVTLSCSPISGHRSVSWYQQTPGQGLQFLFEYFSETQRNKGNFPGRFSGRQFSNSRSEMNVSTLELGDSALYLCASSLDEYGYTFGSGTRLTVV.